This T cell receptor beta chain came from a study of early T cells in non-severe SARS-CoV-2 infection. Study details: Chains stayed unpaired after sequencing of bulk RNA from unsorted whole blood.

Points from the study as a whole: Anti-spike CD8 responses were favored in VDJdb matching, and private and CD4 specificities were missed.

This clonotype turned up a few times. The antigen is undetermined. The TCR library protocol attached unique molecular identifiers to the individual cDNA molecules. TCRdb reprocessed the 5' RACE reads via MiXCR and lists one record per CDR3 protein. The sample consists of 100,000 to 130,000 distinct CDR3 sequences, around 10% of them appearing once. The clonotype comes from an adult who was a healthcare worker with PCR-confirmed SARS-CoV-2 infection or an uninfected control (not recorded which). Input material: whole blood.

In DNA form, the CDR3 reads TGTGCCAGCAGCTTGTCCGGGGTGGGTACGCAGTATTTT. Its translation is CASSLSGVGTQYF. V is TRBV5-5 and J is TRBJ2-3; D perhaps matches TRBD2 (5 bases). Germline V gene lookup returns CDR1 SGHKS and CDR2 YYEKEE (reference sequence). This CDR3 region has 13 residues. The ends were cut back, 1 base at V and 8 bases at J, with 11 bases in the middle.